The present T cell receptor beta chain was sequenced within a study of tumor-infiltrating lymphocytes in primary liver carcinoma. Study-level information: Resecting the tumor surgically was how the patients' primary liver carcinoma was treated.

The CDR3 is 13 amino acids. CDR1 is MDHEN, CDR2 SYDVKM, per germline. Trimming took 6 bases from V and 1 from J, leaving 10 bases between them. Priming with a constant-region primer yielded TCR beta cDNA from about 540 ng total RNA. The TCR beta library was amplified through three nested multiplex PCR rounds in a modified ARM-PCR procedure. Amplification in the first two PCR rounds was performed using TRBV1-TRBV30 forward primers and a C-beta reverse primer for roughly 9 cycles each. TCRdb ran MiXCR on the multiplex PCR reads and lists one entry per CDR3 protein. The sample lists about 310,000 distinct CDR3 sequences; about 50% were seen once. Germline DNA was also extracted, and blood RNA derived from unsorted whole blood.

The chain employs TRBV28 and TRBJ2-7; unclear D gene. The receptor's source is a woman in her 30s with primary liver carcinoma and hepatitis B virus infection. Material: peripheral blood. CDR3 coding DNA: TGTGCCAGCAGCCCCCTCCGGTCCTACGAGCAGTACTTC. This sequence encodes CASSPLRSYEQYF.